One and the same sample provided the 25 T cell receptor beta chains below, sequenced in a study of blood T cell repertoires in COVID-19. Data came from immunoSEQ multiplex PCR; TCRdb stores just in-frame clones and leaves some out. The sample carries over 600,000 clones, 90% recorded once. Sequenced input: peripheral blood. The receptor set was obtained from a woman between 18 and 29 years old with acute or convalescent COVID-19.

This chain connects TRBV9 to TRBJ2-2; 10 bases map to TRBD1. V gave up 5 bases and J gave up 1 base; unmatched junction bases: 2. The CDR3 extends over 15 amino acids. The germline CDR1 and CDR2 sequences are SGDLS and YYNGEE. CDR3 loop: CASRGTGENTGELFF. CDR3 DNA sequence: TGTGCCAGCAGGGGGACAGGGGAGAACACCGGGGAGCTGTTTTTT.

This chain links TRBV6-5 with TRBJ1-2; weak D call: TRBD1 (6 bases). The CDR3 is 14 residues long. The germline CDR1 and CDR2 sequences are MNHEY and SVGAGI. Trimming took off 0 bases at V and 6 bases at J, with 11 bases between the two ends. CDR3 in amino acids: CASSYSIGGNGYTF. The CDR3 DNA reads as TGTGCCAGCAGTTACTCGATTGGGGGCAATGGCTACACCTTC.

The chain has TRBV6-5 and TRBJ1-2; TRBD1 matches at 8 bases. The CDR3 loop spans 13 amino acids. V lost 7 bases and J lost 8; bases outside the gene matches: 9. Germline CDR1 and CDR2: MNHEY and SVGAGI. The CDR3 DNA reads TGTGCCAGCACGGGGCAGGGGGCTGAAGGCTACACCTTC. Its translation: CASTGQGAEGYTF.

The rearrangement links TRBV9 to TRBJ1-6, with D hard to call. Germline lookup yields CDR1 SGDLS and CDR2 YYNGEE. Trimming took off 0 bases at V and 7 bases at J, with 5 bases between the two ends. This CDR3 is built from 13 residues. CDR3 sequence (DNA): TGTGCCAGCAGCGTAGGGAGCAATTCACCCCTCCACTTT. Its translation: CASSVGSNSPLHF.

As DNA, the CDR3 is TGTGCCTGGAGTGGGACAGCCTACGAGCAGTACTTC. Translation gives CAWSGTAYEQYF. The chain is built from TRBV30 and TRBJ2-7; a weak D match, TRBD1 (6 bases). CDR1 is GTSNPN and CDR2 is SVGIG in the germline V gene (reference sequence). The CDR3 extends over 12 amino acids. V was cut by 1 base and J by 2 bases, with 6 bases left in between.

The genes are TRBV27 and TRBJ1-4; TRBD1 might be the D (6 bases). The germline V gene encodes CDR1 MNHEY and CDR2 SMNVEV (reference sequence). This CDR3 comprises 13 residues. V shed 4 bases and J shed 8 bases, with 11 bases lying between them. The CDR3 protein is CASSWGLGEKLFF. For the CDR3, the DNA is TGTGCCAGCAGTTGGGGGCTCGGCGAAAAACTGTTTTTT. Combining the CDR3 with reference TRBV27 and TRBJ1-4 gives the whole variable domain EAQVTQNPRYLITVTGKKLTVTCSQNMNHEYMSWYRQDPGLGLRQIYYSMNVEVTDKGDVPEGYKVSRKEKRNFPLILESPSPNQTSLYFCASSWGLGEKLFFGSGTQLSVL.

The chain links TRBV2 to TRBJ2-1, with D unclear. Trimming shortened V by 6 bases and J by 8 bases, and 14 bases separated the two germline ends. Per germline, CDR1 SNHLY and CDR2 FYNNEI. The CDR3 extends over 13 amino acids. CDR3 in DNA: TGTGCCAGCAGGGCCCGGGTTTGGGATGAGCAGTTCTTC. Residues: CASRARVWDEQFF.

CDR3 loop: CASGSWGGDEQYF. CDR3 DNA: TGTGCCAGCGGTAGTTGGGGGGGCGACGAGCAGTACTTC. This sequence joins TRBV6-5 and TRBJ2-7; TRBD2 is a possible D gene (7 bases). The CDR3 covers 13 residues. Germline CDR1 and CDR2: MNHEY and SVGAGI. The V and J ends lost 8 bases and 5 bases respectively, with 16 bases between them.

V and J are TRBV4-1 and TRBJ1-1, with 11 nucleotides matching TRBD1. V shed 3 bases, J shed 4 bases, and the junction held 4 bases outside the gene matches. Germline CDR1 MGHRA, CDR2 YSYEKL. This CDR3 spans 15 amino acids. The CDR3 DNA reads TGCGCCAGCAGCCAGGGGGGACAGGGGGGCACTGAAGCTTTCTTT. Protein product: CASSQGGQGGTEAFF.

This clone was counted a few times. The chain couples TRBV25-1 to TRBJ2-1; tentative D call: TRBD2 (6 bases). Looked up from germline, CDR1 is MGHDK and CDR2 is SYGVNS. The CDR3 is 14 residues long. Between the trimmed V and J ends, which lost 1 base and 7 bases, there was a span of 11 bases. CDR3 in DNA: TGTGCCAGCAGTGAATGGGGCGGAGGGAATGAGCAGTTCTTC. Its protein product is CASSEWGGGNEQFF. Full variable domain (remainder filled in from reference TRBV25-1 and TRBJ2-1): EADIYQTPRYLVIGTGKKITLECSQTMGHDKMYWYQQDPGMELHLIHYSYGVNSTEKGDLSSESTVSRIRTEHFPLTLESARPSHTSQYLCASSEWGGGNEQFFGPGTRLTVL.

V gene TRBV27 combines with J gene TRBJ1-5; TRBD1 might be the D (6 bases). The CDR3 contains 15 residues. Between the trimmed V and J ends, which lost 8 bases and 6 bases, there was a span of 20 bases. Germline CDR1 and CDR2: MNHEY and SMNVEV (reference sequence). CDR3 loop: CASALFAGVGQPQHF. The CDR3 DNA follows: TGTGCCAGCGCTCTATTCGCAGGGGTAGGTCAGCCCCAGCATTTT.

V and J are TRBV29-1 and TRBJ1-2; D unresolved. CDR3 length: 13 residues. Germline CDR1 SQVTM, CDR2 ANQGSEA. Trimming took 4 bases from V and 6 from J, leaving 15 bases between them. CDR3 DNA: TGCAGCGTTGTTTCCAACTGGCGGGATGGCTACACCTTC. This codes for CSVVSNWRDGYTF.

The CDR3 region is CASSLSPSPTDEQFF. The CDR3 DNA reads TGTGCCAGCAGCTTATCCCCTAGCCCTACGGATGAGCAGTTCTTC. The chain recombines TRBV7-3 with TRBJ2-1; D might be TRBD2 (5 bases). Germline V gives CDR1 SGHTA, CDR2 FQGTGA. The CDR3 is 15 residues long. V was clipped by 2 bases and J by 8 bases, with 16 bases between them. Supplemented by reference TRBV7-3 and TRBJ2-1, the full variable domain reads GAGVSQTPSNKVTEKGKYVELRCDPISGHTALYWYRQSLGQGPEFLIYFQGTGAADDSGLPNDRFFAVRPEGSVSTLKIQRTERGDSAVYLCASSLSPSPTDEQFFGPGTRLTVL.

This sequence joins TRBV29-1 and TRBJ1-2; 9 positions agree with TRBD1. The CDR3 sequence is 14 residues long. V lost 6 bases, J lost 5 bases, and 10 bases stayed unmatched. Germline V gene sequence: CDR1 SQVTM, CDR2 ANQGSEA. The CDR3 spells CSVQATGGVYGYTF. In nucleotides, the CDR3 is TGCAGCGTACAAGCGACAGGGGGAGTGTATGGCTACACCTTC.

CDR3 amino acids: CATSPGRNTEAFF. CDR3 sequence (DNA): TGTGCCACCTCCCCCGGGAGGAACACTGAAGCTTTCTTT. This chain uses TRBV27 with TRBJ1-1; D call uncertain. Between the trimmed V and J ends, which lost 10 bases and 1 base, there was a span of 13 bases. Per germline, CDR1 MNHEY and CDR2 SMNVEV (reference sequence). The CDR3 is made up of 13 amino acids.

The CDR3 region is CATSEPGQNTGELFF. CDR3 sequence (DNA): TGTGCCACCAGTGAACCGGGACAGAACACCGGGGAGCTGTTTTTT. The V gene is TRBV24-1, the J gene TRBJ2-2, with D perhaps TRBD1 (6 bases). Germline loops: CDR1 KGHDR, CDR2 SFDVKD. This CDR3 is 15 amino acids long. V shed 4 bases and J shed 1 base, with 9 bases lying between them.

V usage is TRBV21-1 and J usage is TRBJ1-6; the table assigns TRBD1, which was not confirmed against the DNA. TRBV21-1 is listed as a pseudogene. This CDR3 spans 19 amino acids. The CDR3 protein is CASTKERQGFIGDNSPLHF. The CDR3 region has the DNA TGTGCCAGCACCAAGGAGAGACAGGGATTCATAGGGGATAATTCACCCCTCCACTTT.

Notes on this clone: At one boundary the junction diverges from the germline segment, which might be a read error. The rearrangement uses TRBV11-1 and TRBJ1-1, with 9 nucleotides matching TRBD1. The CDR3 length is 14 residues. Germline CDR1 is SGHAT and CDR2 is FQDESV (reference sequence). CDR3 amino acids: CASTLQGAYTEAFF. The DNA of the CDR3 is TGTGCCAGCACCTTACAGGGGGCCTACACTGAAGCTTTCTTT.

J is TRBJ1-2 and V is TRBV6-5; possibly TRBD1 for D (6 bases). This CDR3 contains 15 residues. Trimming took 10 bases from V and 2 from J, leaving 20 bases between them. Germline CDR1 MNHEY, CDR2 SVGAGI. The CDR3 region has the DNA TGTGCCACCCTTATGAAAACGGGGGGCAACTATGGCTACACCTTC. As protein: CATLMKTGGNYGYTF.

A single count supports this clone. This CDR3 reads CASSSKTLDNNEQFF. For the CDR3, the DNA is TGTGCCAGCAGCTCCAAGACACTCGATAACAATGAGCAGTTCTTC. V usage is TRBV7-9 and J usage is TRBJ2-1; D not certain. The CDR3 loop spans 15 amino acids. In germline, CDR1 is SEHNR, CDR2 FQNEAQ (reference sequence). V shed 4 bases and J shed 5 bases, with 15 bases lying between them.

This sequence joins TRBV19 and TRBJ1-2; D gene ambiguous. This CDR3 is built from 13 residues. Trimming removed 6 bases at V and 6 bases at J, with 14 bases between. Germline CDR1 is LNHDA and CDR2 is SQIVND (reference sequence). In DNA form, the CDR3 reads TGTGCCAGTAGAATGGAGCCGCGGCATGGCTACACCTTC. Translating gives CASRMEPRHGYTF. Supplemented by reference TRBV19 and TRBJ1-2, the full variable domain reads DGGITQSPKYLFRKEGQNVTLSCEQNLNHDAMYWYRQDPGQGLRLIYYSQIVNDFQKGDIAEGYSVSREKKESFPLTVTSAQKNPTAFYLCASRMEPRHGYTFGSGTRLTVV.

This chain connects TRBV6-5 to TRBJ1-5; 7 bases line up with TRBD1. There are 11 residues in the CDR3. Germline-derived CDR1 and CDR2 are MNHEY and SVGAGI. Unmatched junction bases numbered 0, after V lost 8 bases and J lost 5 bases. CDR3 amino acids: CASQGDQPQHF. For the CDR3, the DNA is TGTGCCAGCCAGGGGGATCAGCCCCAGCATTTT.

The chain combines TRBV5-1 with TRBJ1-6, with 8 bases aligning to TRBD1. CDR3 length: 14 residues. The V gene end was trimmed by 6 bases and the J gene end by 14 bases; junction bases not matched to a gene: 13. The germline CDR1 and CDR2 sequences are SGHRS and YFSETQ. The CDR3 nucleotides are TGCGCCAGCAAACCGGGGGACAGGATTGGGTCCCTCCACTTT. Protein: CASKPGDRIGSLHF.

The V gene is TRBV29-1, the J gene TRBJ2-1; no definite D call. The CDR3 is 14 residues long. Germline assignment: CDR1 SQVTM and CDR2 ANQGSEA. V was trimmed by 5 bases and J by 0 bases, leaving 11 bases between them. The CDR3 coding sequence is TGCAGCGTTACCCGCGAGAACTCCTACAATGAGCAGTTCTTC. Translated: CSVTRENSYNEQFF.

This rearrangement joins TRBV3-1 (or the pseudogene TRBV3-2) to TRBJ2-3; the match to TRBD2 covers 9 bases. The V segment lost 6 bases and the J segment 2 bases; nucleotides outside the gene matches: 18. CDR3 length: 19 residues. Germline CDR1 reads LGHDT; CDR2 reads YNNKEL (reference sequence). In nucleotides, the CDR3 is TGTGCCAGCAGGCATACACTAGGAGCGGGGGGCTCCTTCACAGATACGCAGTATTTT. Translation: CASRHTLGAGGSFTDTQYF.